Below, 2 T cell receptor beta chains from the same sample are listed, as sequenced in a study of OX40 agonist ivuxolimab in advanced cancers. Some clones are missing from TCRdb's copy, which holds only in-frame ones; the method was immunoSEQ multiplex PCR. The sample records about 94,000 clones, 70% to 90% being singletons. This material consisted of CD4+ or CD8+ T cells sorted from blood, taken in a trial of the OX40 agonist ivuxolimab. The receptors come from an adult with an advanced solid tumor such as melanoma, head and neck, liver or kidney cancer.

This sequence joins TRBV7-2 and TRBJ1-2; 10 bases fit TRBD1. Germline V gene lookup returns CDR1 SGHTA and CDR2 FQGNSA. V lost 4 bases and J lost 3; bases outside the gene matches: 8. The CDR3 runs 16 residues. DNA of the CDR3: TGTGCCAGCAGCTCCTACTGGGACAGGGGTGACTATGGCTACACCTTC. It encodes CASSSYWDRGDYGYTF.

The gene calls are TRBV2 and TRBJ2-5, with a weak D call TRBD1 (5 bases). Looked up from germline, CDR1 is SNHLY and CDR2 is FYNNEI. The CDR3 runs to 18 residues. Trimming cost V 4 bases and J 5 bases, with 26 bases left between them. CDR3 protein: CASSVIGLGPQAGETQYF. In DNA form, the CDR3 reads TGTGCCAGCAGTGTGATTGGGCTGGGGCCTCAAGCTGGTGAGACCCAGTACTTC.